A single sample gave rise to the 30 T cell receptor beta chains below, sequenced in a study of blood T cell repertoires in COVID-19. The table came from immunoSEQ multiplex PCR; TCRdb's copy has only in-frame clones and leaves some out. The sample shows about 110,000 clones, approximately 68% of them seen only once. The sample taken for sequencing was peripheral blood. These receptor sequences come from a woman aged 55 to 70 with acute or convalescent COVID-19.

On this clone: This specimen includes other DNA sequences encoding the same CDR3. The V call is TRBV18, the J call TRBJ2-5; possible D gene TRBD1, 5 bases. Germline V gene sequence: CDR1 KGHSH, CDR2 LQKENI. Trimming shortened V by 3 bases and J by 1 base, and 9 bases separated the two germline ends. The CDR3 loop spans 14 amino acids. The CDR3 sequence: CASSPAGLQETQYF. As DNA, the CDR3 is TGTGCCAGCTCACCGGCAGGGCTCCAAGAGACCCAGTACTTC.

The J gene is TRBJ2-1, the V gene TRBV7-2, with D possibly matching TRBD2 (6 bases). The CDR3 consists of 16 residues. V lost 5 bases to trimming and J lost 5 bases, with 19 bases between them. Germline V gene lookup returns CDR1 SGHTA and CDR2 FQGNSA. CDR3 residues: CASSHGGLQTNNEQFF. Written as DNA, the CDR3 is TGTGCCAGCAGCCATGGGGGACTCCAAACTAACAATGAGCAGTTCTTC.

The chain combines TRBV30 with TRBJ1-2, with D maybe TRBD1 (6 bases). Trimming shortened V by 1 base and J by 8 bases, and 20 bases separated the two germline ends. The germline gives CDR1 GTSNPN, CDR2 SVGIG (reference sequence). This CDR3 contains 15 residues. The DNA for the CDR3 is TGTGCCTGGAGTGATGGACAGCTCTCGCCGGGAGGCTACACCTTC. Its protein product is CAWSDGQLSPGGYTF. Using reference TRBV30 and TRBJ1-2 for the parts outside the CDR3, the full variable domain is SQTIHQWPATLVQPVGSPLSLECTVEGTSNPNLYWYRQAAGRGLQLLFYSVGIGQISSEVPQNLSASRPQDRQFILSSKKLLLSDSGFYLCAWSDGQLSPGGYTFGSGTRLTVV.

The genes are TRBV27 and TRBJ2-3; D is undetermined. Germline CDR1 reads MNHEY; CDR2 reads SMNVEV (reference sequence). V lost 4 bases, J lost 4 bases, and 12 bases lay in between. The CDR3 has 14 amino acids. The CDR3 region has the DNA TGTGCCAGCAGTTCTGTGAGGATTGCAGATACGCAGTATTTT. Its protein is CASSSVRIADTQYF.

This clone turned up a few times. This rearrangement joins TRBV18 to TRBJ1-2; 11 bases fit TRBD1. With 6 bases clipped from V and 8 bases from J, the junction kept 8 bases outside the gene matches. The CDR3 sequence is 14 residues long. The V gene's germline CDR1 is KGHSH and CDR2 LQKENI. CDR3 residues: CASSPDRGRLGYTF. Written as DNA, the CDR3 is TGTGCCAGCTCTCCGGACAGGGGGCGCTTAGGCTACACCTTC.

The chain uses TRBV6-2 or TRBV6-3 and TRBJ1-3; weak D call: TRBD1 (5 bases). The germline V and J ends were trimmed by 5 bases and 1 base, with 6 bases remaining between them. The length of the CDR3 is 13 residues. CDR1 and CDR2 (germline): MNHEY, SVGEGT. The CDR3 DNA reads as TGTGCCAGCAGTCGGACATCTGGAAACACCATATATTTT. It is translated as CASSRTSGNTIYF.

The rearrangement uses TRBV6-6 and TRBJ2-7; no reliable D call. The CDR3 consists of 12 residues. The ends were cut back, 8 bases at V and 3 bases at J, with 11 bases in the middle. CDR1 is MNHNY, CDR2 SVGAGI, per germline (reference sequence). The CDR3 DNA reads as TGTGCCAGCGCCCCCATCGGCTACGAGCAGTACTTC. It yields the protein CASAPIGYEQYF.

This clone was detected only a few times. The gene calls are TRBV19 and TRBJ2-7; possibly TRBD1 for D (8 bases). Germline CDR1 and CDR2: LNHDA and SQIVND (reference sequence). Trimming stripped 6 bases from V and 8 bases from J, with 23 bases between. This CDR3 contains 15 residues. CDR3 DNA: TGTGCCAGTAGCGTCGGAGGGACAGGCGGGAGTCAGCAGTACTTC. Its protein product is CASSVGGTGGSQQYF.

This rearrangement joins TRBV2 to TRBJ1-2; TRBD1 might be the D (6 bases). V shed 10 bases and J shed 8 bases, with 23 bases lying between them. Germline-derived CDR1 and CDR2 are SNHLY and FYNNEI. The length of the CDR3 is 14 residues. CDR3 amino acids: CATTTAAGARGYTF. The CDR3, as DNA: TGTGCCACCACTACCGCTGCAGGGGCGCGGGGCTACACCTTC.

As to this clone: The same CDR3 can be traced to other DNA sequences in this sample. Here the CDR3 reads CASSLGQAYGYTF. As DNA, the CDR3 is TGTGCCAGCAGTTTAGGCCAGGCCTATGGCTACACCTTC. The J gene is TRBJ1-2, the V gene TRBV12-3 or TRBV12-4; D is unclear. V shed 1 base and J shed 4 bases, with 7 bases lying between them. The CDR3 has 13 residues.

This clone was picked up a small number of times. The chain uses TRBV10-3 and TRBJ1-6; D call uncertain. V lost 0 bases, J lost 0 bases, and 6 bases lay in between. This CDR3 comprises 16 residues. Germline V gives CDR1 ENHRY, CDR2 SYGVKD. CDR3 protein: CAISESGSSYNSPLHF. The CDR3 region has the DNA TGTGCCATCAGTGAGTCGGGGAGCTCCTATAATTCACCCCTCCACTTT.

V is TRBV7-9 and J is TRBJ1-1; D might be TRBD1 (5 bases). The CDR3 consists of 14 residues. Per the germline V gene, CDR1 is SEHNR and CDR2 is FQNEAQ (reference sequence). V lost 3 bases and J 6 bases, leaving 14 bases between the germline ends. Written as DNA, the CDR3 is TGTGCCAGCAGCTTTTACGGCGACAGCTCTGAAGCTTTCTTT. Protein sequence: CASSFYGDSSEAFF.

This clone was observed a few times. V usage is TRBV19 and J usage is TRBJ2-7; D may be TRBD2 (6 bases). CDR1 is LNHDA, CDR2 SQIVND, per germline (reference sequence). The CDR3 has 12 residues. V lost 5 bases and J lost 6, with 11 bases in between. CDR3 nucleotide sequence: TGTGCCAGTAGTGTGCGGGGACGCGAGCAGTACTTC. Its translation: CASSVRGREQYF.

CDR3 nucleotide sequence: TGTGCCAGCAGTCCCGGGACAGGCGGCTACACCTTC. Encoded protein: CASSPGTGGYTF. V usage is TRBV12-3 or TRBV12-4 and J usage is TRBJ1-2, with 8 bases lining up with TRBD1. V dropped 5 bases and J dropped 8; count of bases not matched to a gene: 4. This CDR3 comprises 12 residues.

This clone has a handful of counts. At one end, the junction sequence differs from germline, possibly due to a read error. The rearrangement joins TRBV6-5 to TRBJ1-3; 8 nucleotides agree with TRBD1. The CDR3 length is 13 residues. Germline assignment: CDR1 MNHEY and CDR2 SVGAGI. CDR3 amino acids: CASFDRGGDTIYF. The CDR3 DNA is TGTGCCAGCTTTGACAGGGGTGGAGACACCATATATTTT.

This clone was detected a few times. The chain couples TRBV18 to TRBJ1-1; TRBD1 matches at 9 bases. The CDR3 contains 15 residues. V dropped 3 bases and J dropped 3; count of bases not matched to a gene: 5. Per germline, CDR1 KGHSH and CDR2 LQKENI. In DNA form, the CDR3 reads TGTGCCAGCTCACCGGGACAGGGAGCTGACACTGAAGCTTTCTTT. This sequence encodes CASSPGQGADTEAFF.

This clone was detected only once. The rearrangement links TRBV7-9 to TRBJ1-4; D is possibly TRBD1 (5 bases). The CDR3 sequence is 16 residues long. The V gene's germline CDR1 is SEHNR and CDR2 FQNEAQ (reference sequence). With 5 bases removed from V and 6 bases from J, the gap between germline ends came to 19 bases. The CDR3 DNA follows: TGTGCCAGCAGCCTTCCACCGGGACTCGGTGATGAAAAACTGTTTTTT. Residues: CASSLPPGLGDEKLFF.

The gene calls are TRBV28 and TRBJ2-7, with D perhaps TRBD1 (6 bases). Germline V gene sequence: CDR1 MDHEN, CDR2 SYDVKM. This CDR3 comprises 14 residues. The V end was cut by 2 bases, the J end by 2 bases, with 10 bases between. The CDR3 DNA reads TGTGCCAGCAGTTTAAATACAGGGCCCTACGAGCAGTACTTC. It is translated as CASSLNTGPYEQYF.

The CDR3 sequence is CAWSVLRAAMNTEAFF. The CDR3 DNA sequence: TGTGCCTGGAGTGTACTGAGGGCGGCTATGAACACTGAAGCTTTCTTT. V is TRBV30 and J is TRBJ1-1; no clear D gene. Trimming shortened V by 0 bases and J by 0 bases, and 14 bases separated the two germline ends. Looked up from germline, CDR1 is GTSNPN and CDR2 is SVGIG (reference sequence). This CDR3 has 16 amino acids.

This clone was found a few times. The chain combines TRBV2 with TRBJ2-7, with 10 bases lining up with TRBD1. The CDR3 runs 14 residues. The germline gives CDR1 SNHLY, CDR2 FYNNEI. With V trimmed by 4 bases and J by 4 bases, 4 bases remained unmatched. CDR3 region: CASSATGGRYEQYF. In DNA, the CDR3 is TGTGCCAGCAGTGCGACAGGGGGCCGGTACGAGCAGTACTTC.

The chain employs TRBV3-1 (or the pseudogene TRBV3-2) and TRBJ2-7; TRBD1 aligns across 7 bases. Trimming at V came to 0 bases and at J to 5 bases, leaving 7 bases not matched to a gene. This CDR3 contains 15 residues. CDR1 and CDR2 from the germline V gene are LGHDT and YNNKEL (reference sequence). The CDR3, as DNA: TGTGCCAGCAGCCAAGACCGTAAGACAGGGAACGAGCAGTACTTC. Protein sequence: CASSQDRKTGNEQYF.

V gene TRBV7-8 combines with J gene TRBJ2-6; D is unresolved. Trimming took 0 bases from V and 0 from J, leaving 6 bases between them. In germline, CDR1 is SGHVS, CDR2 FQNEAQ. This CDR3 is built from 16 residues. The CDR3 region has the DNA TGTGCCAGCAGCTTAGCATCCAGCTCTGGGGCCAACGTCCTGACTTTC. Residues: CASSLASSSGANVLTF. The whole variable domain, filled in from reference TRBV7-8 and TRBJ2-6, reads GAGVSQSPRYKVAKRGQDVALRCDPISGHVSLFWYQQALGQGPEFLTYFQNEAQLDKSGLPSDRFFAERPEGSVSTLKIQRTQQEDSAVYLCASSLASSSGANVLTFGAGSRLTVL.

The CDR3 loop is CASSLTRAGTEAFF. CDR3 coding DNA: TGTGCCAGCAGTTTAACCAGGGCTGGCACTGAAGCTTTCTTT. The gene calls are TRBV28 and TRBJ1-1; the D gene is possibly TRBD1 (5 bases). Between the trimmed V and J ends, which lost 2 bases and 4 bases, there was a span of 11 bases. The CDR3 is 14 amino acids. The V gene's germline CDR1 is MDHEN and CDR2 SYDVKM.

The rearrangement links TRBV27 to TRBJ1-4, with 9 bases identical to TRBD1. Germline loops: CDR1 MNHEY, CDR2 SMNVEV (reference sequence). This CDR3 is built from 16 residues. Germline trimming cut 6 bases from V and 8 bases from J; bases unmatched to any gene: 13. The CDR3 sequence is CASRTGTGRGKEKLFF. The CDR3 DNA follows: TGTGCCAGCAGGACCGGGACAGGGAGGGGGAAAGAAAAACTGTTTTTT.

In this sample, this clone turned up once. The chain links TRBV19 to TRBJ2-3, with 7 bases lining up with TRBD2. Trimming at V came to 1 base and at J to 2 bases, leaving 3 bases not matched to a gene. The length of the CDR3 is 15 residues. The germline V gene encodes CDR1 LNHDA and CDR2 SQIVND (reference sequence). The DNA for the CDR3 is TGTGCCAGTAGTATAGGTGGGAGGGACACAGATACGCAGTATTTT. It is translated as CASSIGGRDTDTQYF.

The chain uses TRBV19 and TRBJ1-5; 7 nucleotides agree with TRBD1. The junction had 1 base not matched to a gene; V was cut back by 4 bases and J by 1 base. The CDR3 totals 14 residues. Germline CDR1 and CDR2: LNHDA and SQIVND (reference sequence). The CDR3 here is CASSTTGSNQPQHF. CDR3 DNA sequence: TGTGCCAGTAGTACGACAGGGAGCAATCAGCCCCAGCATTTT.

A few counts support this clone. The chain recombines TRBV2 with TRBJ1-1; 8 bases agree with TRBD1. The V segment lost 6 bases and the J segment 5 bases; nucleotides outside the gene matches: 5. The V gene's germline CDR1 is SNHLY and CDR2 FYNNEI. The CDR3 covers 13 residues. CDR3 amino acids: CASRIDRGTEAFF. For the CDR3, the DNA is TGTGCCAGCAGAATTGACAGGGGAACTGAAGCTTTCTTT.

The chain couples TRBV4-2 to TRBJ2-2; 8 bases match TRBD1. This CDR3 has 16 residues. Germline V gene lookup returns CDR1 LGHNA and CDR2 YNFKEQ. V lost 3 bases and J lost 5; bases outside the gene matches: 8. In nucleotides, the CDR3 is TGTGCCAGCAGCCAGTCAGCAGGGGGCCGGACCGGGGAGCTGTTTTTT. Translation gives CASSQSAGGRTGELFF.

The chain employs TRBV12-5 and TRBJ1-1; no definite D call. Germline V gene sequence: CDR1 LGHNT, CDR2 FRNRAP. V lost 4 bases, J lost 0 bases, and 12 bases lay in between. This CDR3 contains 15 residues. The CDR3 is CASGSLKSMNTEAFF. The DNA for the CDR3 is TGTGCTAGTGGTTCACTTAAATCCATGAACACTGAAGCTTTCTTT. Based on the CDR3 plus reference TRBV12-5 and TRBJ1-1, the full variable domain is DARVTQTPRHKVTEMGQEVTMRCQPILGHNTVFWYRQTMMQGLELLAYFRNRAPLDDSGMPKDRFSAEMPDATLATLKIQPSEPRDSAVYFCASGSLKSMNTEAFFGQGTRLTVV.

This chain connects TRBV30 to TRBJ2-2; no firm D call. The CDR3 has 14 residues. From germline, CDR1 is GTSNPN and CDR2 SVGIG (reference sequence). Trimming took 0 bases from V and 0 from J, leaving 5 bases between them. The CDR3 here is CAWSVYTNTGELFF. CDR3 bases: TGTGCCTGGAGTGTGTATACGAACACCGGGGAGCTGTTTTTT.